A single TCR beta chain is shown here with its context. Antigen unknown. Measured with immunoSEQ multiplex PCR; TCRdb has only the in-frame clones, and not every one. This sample has roughly 18,000 clones, with less than 85% found just once. This CDR3 has 13 amino acids. CDR1 and CDR2 (germline): SEHNR, FQNEAQ (reference sequence). V was clipped by 4 bases and J by 2 bases, with 9 bases between them. This record belongs to a study of pediatric ulcerative colitis. Study results and caveats: Blood-rectal clonal overlap within each person was significantly higher in ulcerative colitis patients than controls.

During colonoscopy, one to two rectal pinch biopsies were collected. This TCR came from a boy younger than 18 with moderate ulcerative colitis. The sample comprised gut tissue. This rearrangement joins TRBV7-9 to TRBJ2-7; possible D gene TRBD1, 5 bases. The CDR3: CASSSSGTYEQYF. CDR3 DNA sequence: TGTGCCAGCAGCTCGTCAGGGACCTACGAGCAGTACTTC.